This T cell receptor (beta chain) was obtained from a study of blood T cells in healthy people across ages. Total RNA was isolated from each sample in quantities of at least 5.5 micrograms. The second PCR ran roughly 6 to 12 cycles with a sample-barcoded 5' primer and J-beta primers. A template-switch adaptor that had 12 random nucleotides put a tag on each cDNA molecule. TCRdb re-analysed the 5' RACE reads in MiXCR, keeping a single row per CDR3 protein. The sample lists roughly 800,000 distinct CDR3 sequences; about 62% were seen once. Trimming shortened V by 0 bases and J by 9 bases, and 11 bases separated the two germline ends. There are 13 residues in the CDR3. This clonotype was counted between two and nine times.

Sequenced material: blood. The genes are TRBV12-3 or TRBV12-4 and TRBJ2-5; D may be TRBD1 (5 bases). This TCR derives from a young man in good health. CDR3: CASSLAGRMAQYF. The DNA for the CDR3 is TGTGCCAGCAGTTTAGCGGGGCGGATGGCCCAGTACTTC.